This T cell receptor beta chain was recorded in a study of blood T cells in healthy people across ages. A sample-barcoded 5' primer and a J-beta primer mix were used in a second PCR of roughly 6 to 11 cycles. Unique molecular identifiers of 12 random nucleotides labeled each cDNA. Each CDR3 protein gets one entry after TCRdb re-called the 5' RACE reads with MiXCR. The sample has 700,000 or so distinct CDR3 sequences; 40% to 50% are singletons. Germline assignment: CDR1 SGHRS and CDR2 YFSETQ. CDR3 size: 16 residues. Trimming removed 6 bases from V and 0 bases from J, with 16 bases in between. This TCR came from an older man in good health. This chain connects TRBV5-1 to TRBJ2-1; weak D call: TRBD1 (6 bases). The sample taken for sequencing was blood. This chain's CDR3 is CASTPAGASSYNEQFF. The CDR3 coding sequence is TGCGCCAGCACTCCAGCAGGGGCGAGCTCCTACAATGAGCAGTTCTTC.